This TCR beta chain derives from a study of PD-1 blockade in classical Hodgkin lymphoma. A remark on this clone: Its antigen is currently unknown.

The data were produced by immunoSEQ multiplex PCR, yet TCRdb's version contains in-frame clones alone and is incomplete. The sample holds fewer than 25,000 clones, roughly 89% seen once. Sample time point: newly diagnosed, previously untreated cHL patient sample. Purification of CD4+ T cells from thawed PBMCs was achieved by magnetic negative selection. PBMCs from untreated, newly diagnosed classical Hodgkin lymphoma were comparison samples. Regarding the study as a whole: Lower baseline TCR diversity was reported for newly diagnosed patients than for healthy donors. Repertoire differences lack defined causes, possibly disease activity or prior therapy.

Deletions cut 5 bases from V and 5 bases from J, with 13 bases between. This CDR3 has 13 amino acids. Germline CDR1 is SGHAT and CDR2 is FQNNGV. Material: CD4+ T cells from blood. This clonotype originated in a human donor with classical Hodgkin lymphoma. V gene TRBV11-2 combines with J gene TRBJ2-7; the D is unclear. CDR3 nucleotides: TGTGCCAGCAGCAATATAACCAGTCACGAGCAGTACTTC. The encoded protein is CASSNITSHEQYF.